This T cell receptor (beta chain) was sequenced in a study of CD8 T cells in ankylosing spondylitis. Findings of the study overall: What seemed typical of ankylosing spondylitis blood was a TCR beta motif built from under 10 highly homologous variants.

From the 5' RACE reads, TCRdb called clonotypes with MiXCR, one entry per CDR3 protein. The table records more than 250,000 distinct CDR3 sequences, 6.5% to 10% of them present only once. Per germline, CDR1 SNHLY and CDR2 FYNNEI. The CDR3 is 14 amino acids. With 6 bases clipped from V and 16 bases from J, the junction kept 15 bases outside the gene matches. Of note for this clonotype: The antigen is not known.

The chain combines TRBV2 with TRBJ1-3, with TRBD1 matching 10 bases. Sequenced input: blood, either unsorted or a sorted T cell fraction (not recorded which). The origin of this receptor is a male donor with ankylosing spondylitis. The CDR3, as DNA: TGTGCCAGCAGACGGGACAGGGGAAGCCACTCGCCTTATTTT. Translated, it gives CASRRDRGSHSPYF.